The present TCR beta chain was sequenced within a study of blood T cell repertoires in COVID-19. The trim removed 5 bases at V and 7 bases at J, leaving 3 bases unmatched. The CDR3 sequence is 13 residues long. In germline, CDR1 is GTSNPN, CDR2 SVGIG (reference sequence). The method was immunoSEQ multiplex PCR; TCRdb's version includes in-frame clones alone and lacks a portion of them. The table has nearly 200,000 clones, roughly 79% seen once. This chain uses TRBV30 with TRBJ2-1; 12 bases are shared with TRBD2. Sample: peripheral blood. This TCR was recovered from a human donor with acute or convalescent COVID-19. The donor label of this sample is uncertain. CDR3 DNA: TGTGCCTGGGAACTAGCGGGGGGAAATGAGCAGTTCTTC. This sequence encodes CAWELAGGNEQFF.